A single T cell receptor (beta chain) is shown here with its context. Which antigen it targets is not known. Within one base of it there is no much larger clone, and no base qualities were kept. TCRbeta CDR3 regions were amplified from genomic DNA using the immunoSEQ Assay, a bias-controlled multiplex PCR. In the source study's methods: The number of nucleated cells in each sample was estimated by amplification of reference gene primers within the assay. Sequence reads were collapsed and filtered to measure the absolute abundance of every unique TCRbeta CDR3 rearrangement. Productive Simpson clonality was computed per sample as the square root of Simpson's diversity index over productive rearrangements. The table comes from immuneACCESS by way of TCRdb, which keeps in-frame sequences with V and J called. Part of the clones is missing from these tables; in studies checked, under half for an unresolved V gene and the rest for unknown reasons. That table gives V, J and clone size, and the DNA gave D and trimming. This sample lists 250,000 to 350,000 clones; approximately 85% were detected once. More than 4% of the sample is in the top ten clones.

These data come from a study of blood T cell repertoires in COVID-19 (dated by TCRdb to the early 2020s). Regarding the study in general: Collaborator samples came from the United States, Italy and Spain and covered acute and convalescent phases of COVID-19. The prospective study material was composed of cDNA or gDNA derived from T cells, B-cell-depleted T cells, or PBMCs. HLA class I and class II types, where available, came from metadata supplied by the sample provider rather than from assay-based typing. A de-identified subject ID, COVID-19 status, age in years and sex were almost always included in the sample metadata. Samples were obtained from the ongoing ImmuneRACE study (first 160 participants) and from approximately 1,200 subjects provided by 6 global collaborators. The dataset comprised deeply sampled blood TCRbeta repertoires from subjects exposed to, actively infected with, or recovered from COVID-19. The repertoires were made available in a free public database intended to serve as a resource for research on the immune response to SARS-CoV-2. Overall study outcomes, separate from this receptor: The amount of clinical and demographic metadata varied by source and participant and was provided uncurated.

Enrolling through a virtual design, the prospective study's participants ranged in age from about 18 to 89 years and lived across 24 United States geographic areas. In the prospective study, participants were assigned to cohorts based on the clinical history participants reported in a screening survey and a study questionnaire. ImmuneRACE Cohort 3 recovered participants were defined by two consecutive negative NP/OP PCR tests, healthcare professional clearance, or symptom resolution. In the prospective study, whole blood, serum and a nasopharyngeal or oropharyngeal swab were collected from each participant by mobile phlebotomists. Additional blood draws and questionnaires over an approximately two-month period could optionally be provided by prospective study participants. Blood samples from the prospective study were shipped frozen or at room temperature prior to DNA extraction. From the cysteine up to the phenylalanine, the CDR3 has a length of 15 residues. Just CDR3 DNA is preserved here, 45 bases in frame from base 1. After removal of 3 bases from V and 4 bases from J, the junction retains 8 bases not matched to a gene. CDR1 and CDR2 are read off the germline V gene as KGHSH and LQKENI.

Sequenced: PBMCs or T cells enriched from blood (not recorded which). This clonotype originated in a woman aged 30 to 39 who had recovered from COVID-19. The chain couples TRBV18 to TRBJ1-2; the central 7 bases match TRBD1. The nucleotide sequence reads TGTGCCAGCTCACCCGAGACAGGGTCACTCTATGGCTACACCTTC. The resulting protein is CASSPETGSLYGYTF.